Sequencing of this TCR beta chain was carried out in a study of CD8+ T cells in alopecia areata (dated by TCRdb to 2017 to 2018). Broadly, across the study: The treated patients took part in an open-label pilot trial in which moderate-to-severe alopecia areata was treated with oral tofacitinib at 5 to 10 mg twice daily. In both human patients and the C3H/HeJ mouse model, the study applied high-throughput TCRbeta sequencing to look at T cell clonal expansion in alopecia areata. The RNA source kit depended on sample type: the PAXgene miRNA kit for fixed scalp, the miRNeasy kit for PBMCs, and the RNeasy kit for mouse skin. TCRbeta CDR3 regions were amplified by immunoSEQ multiplex PCR with 35 Vbeta forward and 13 Jbeta reverse primers. In humans, TCRbeta sequencing was performed on scalp tissue and on sorted CD4+ and CD8+ peripheral blood T cells from healthy controls and from patients with patchy or totalis/universalis alopecia areata. Patients on tofacitinib were biopsied at baseline and after 4 and 24 weeks of treatment, and several of the patients also had a later scalp biopsy. Tofacitinib was given for 6 to 18 months, followed by 6 months of follow-up off drug to assess delayed response and recurrence. Clonality in the scalp was compared among normal scalp (n=4), patchy alopecia areata scalp (n=8), and alopecia totalis/universalis scalp (n=8). Disease severity in treated patients was measured with the SALT score, which quantifies the percentage of affected scalp surface area.

The CDR3 covers 15 residues, taking in both the cysteine and the phenylalanine. Only CDR3 DNA remains: 45 bases, in frame from the first base. CDR1 SGDLS and CDR2 YYNGEE are derived from the germline V gene. V sheds 7 bases and J sheds 3 bases, leaving 20 bases between their ends. Turning to this clone: Its antigen is still unknown. No clone much larger than this one lies a single base away; base qualities are absent.

Libraries came from the immunoSEQ multiplex PCR assay. For TCR sequencing, RNA was extracted from every sample and reverse transcribed into cDNA to serve as template. First-strand cDNA was synthesized with SuperScript III using a 2:1 mix of oligo-dT and random hexamers. A synthetic immune receptor repertoire was used to assess amplification bias, and residual bias was removed computationally. The authors processed their data as follows. Raw reads were preprocessed to remove errors, and CDR3 was defined according to IMGT conventions as the region from the conserved cysteine to phenylalanine. Clonality was computed by normalizing Shannon entropy by log2 of the number of productive unique TCRs and subtracting the result from 1. Whether scalp clones were CD4 or CD8 was inferred by matching scalp TCRbeta sequences against CD4 and CD8 repertoires sorted from blood. TCRdb retrieved this table from immuneACCESS and kept in-frame rearrangements only. Not all clones are present; in checked studies, unresolved V genes account for under half, and no reason is known for the remainder. That table furnishes V, J and clone size, whereas the DNA furnished D and trimming. This sample is represented by around 180,000 clones; about 65% of them were singletons. The ten largest make up approximately 1.3% of the sample.

What the work shows at the level of the full study, not this receptor alone: The treated cohort was small, with a single nonresponder, so links between baseline CD8+ expansion and response need larger studies. Unlike mouse skin, where gammadelta T cells dominate, normal human skin contains resident alphabeta T cells that get sequenced too, which complicates analysis of the scalp TCR repertoire. Compared with normal scalp, lesional scalp had higher clonality and more expanded CD8+ clones, particularly in alopecia totalis/universalis, a pattern that suggests antigenic drive. During tofacitinib treatment, many expanded lesional clones stuck around in both scalp and blood, and this persistence may partly explain why relapse happens after treatment is stopped. TCR sequences shared between patients were less clear than in mice, possibly partly because of HLA diversity in the patient population. Tofacitinib significantly decreased scalp clonality and the number of expanded CD8+ clones among the top 100 scalp clones.

The sample's treatment or condition label is to be understood as: oral pan-JAK inhibitor, 5-10 mg twice daily. From alopecia areata patients, peripheral blood was collected along with lesional scalp punch biopsies. PBMCs were separated by density centrifugation and stained for CD3, CD4 and CD8, after which CD4+ and CD8+ T cells were sorted on a FACSAria. The TCR originated in a human donor with alopecia areata. The input for sequencing was CD4+ T cells sorted from blood, taken between weeks 49 and 50, from a patient treated with tofacitinib. Here the chain combines TRBV9 and TRBJ2-7, with the D gene not clear enough to name. The nucleotide sequence is TGTGCCAGCCCTTCGGCCTCGGGTCTTAGCTACGAGCAGTACTTC. It encodes CASPSASGLSYEQYF.